This T cell receptor (beta chain) was identified in a study of spatial heterogeneity in lung cancer. Study details: PBMC collected at follow-up were sequenced when available, a median of approximately two years after resection.

Whole-study findings and limits: In blood, ubiquitous expanded tumor TCRs appeared more at resection than follow-up.

One entry per CDR3 protein results from TCRdb running MiXCR on the 5' RACE reads. This table holds about 52,000 distinct CDR3 sequences, under 8% found once. The germline CDR1 and CDR2 sequences are MDHEN and SYDVKM. CDR3 length: 15 amino acids. Trimming pared 4 bases from V and 4 bases from J, leaving 14 bases between. Time point here: blood at routine non-recurrence follow-up after resection. Sequencing was performed on whole RNA extracted from tumor and nontumor lung tissue, or from frozen PBMC, and the material was left unsorted. This clonotype was seen ten or more times. Antigen: not known. The V and J genes are TRBV28 and TRBJ1-5; maybe TRBD1 (6 bases). The TCR was taken from a female donor with early-stage non-small cell lung cancer. Here the sequenced sample was PBMCs, taken at follow-up. The CDR3 sequence is CASSSSGAGNQPQHF. CDR3 coding DNA: TGTGCCAGCAGTTCCTCGGGGGCAGGAAATCAGCCCCAGCATTTT.